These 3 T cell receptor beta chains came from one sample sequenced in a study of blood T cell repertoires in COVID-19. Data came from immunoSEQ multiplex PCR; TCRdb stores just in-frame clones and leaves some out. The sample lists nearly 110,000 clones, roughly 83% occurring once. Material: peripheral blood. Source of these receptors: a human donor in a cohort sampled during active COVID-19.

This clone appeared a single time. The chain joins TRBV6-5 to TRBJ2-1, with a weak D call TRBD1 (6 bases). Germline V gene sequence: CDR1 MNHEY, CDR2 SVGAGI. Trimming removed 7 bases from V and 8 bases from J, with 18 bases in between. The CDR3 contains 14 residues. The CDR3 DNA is TGTGCCAGCAACCCGGCAGGGGTTCTATATGAGCAGTTCTTC. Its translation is CASNPAGVLYEQFF.

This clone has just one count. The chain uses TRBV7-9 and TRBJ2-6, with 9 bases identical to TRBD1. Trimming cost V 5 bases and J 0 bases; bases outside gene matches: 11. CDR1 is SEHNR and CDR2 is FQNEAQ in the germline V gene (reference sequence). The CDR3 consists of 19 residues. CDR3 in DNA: TGTGCCAGCAGCCACGGCCGGGACAGGGCCAACTCTGGGGCCAACGTCCTGACTTTC. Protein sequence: CASSHGRDRANSGANVLTF.

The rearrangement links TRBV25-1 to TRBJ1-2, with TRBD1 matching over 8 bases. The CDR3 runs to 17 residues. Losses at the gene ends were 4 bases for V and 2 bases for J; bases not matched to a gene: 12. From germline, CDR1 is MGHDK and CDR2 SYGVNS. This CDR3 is CASSGPPGQGRNYGYTF. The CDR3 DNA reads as TGTGCCAGCAGTGGGCCCCCCGGACAGGGCCGAAACTATGGCTACACCTTC.